These 15 T cell receptor beta chains originate from one sample sequenced in a study of blood T cell repertoires in COVID-19. Libraries were prepared by immunoSEQ multiplex PCR; TCRdb keeps only in-frame clonotypes and omits some of them. The sample includes 300,000 to 350,000 clones, over 70% of them seen just once. Input material: peripheral blood. These receptors all stem from a man aged 30 to 39 with active or convalescent COVID-19.

The chain joins TRBV3-1 (or the pseudogene TRBV3-2) to TRBJ2-3, with 7 bases that match TRBD2. The germline V gene has CDR1 LGHDT and CDR2 YNNKEL (reference sequence). This CDR3 spans 21 amino acids. The trim removed 11 bases at V and 1 base at J, leaving 30 bases unmatched. The CDR3 here is CARIRGRVVRVRRWGTDTQYF. CDR3 sequence (DNA): TGTGCCCGGATTAGAGGGAGGGTGGTGCGGGTCCGTCGGTGGGGCACAGATACGCAGTATTTT.

J is TRBJ2-2 and V is TRBV7-2; no firm D call. V gave up 6 bases and J gave up 1 base, with 15 bases separating them. The CDR3 has 16 residues. Germline V gene lookup returns CDR1 SGHTA and CDR2 FQGNSA. CDR3 in amino acids: CASSPSSRKNTGELFF. In DNA form, the CDR3 reads TGTGCCAGCAGTCCCTCCAGCAGGAAGAACACCGGGGAGCTGTTTTTT.

The table lists this clone with a few counts. The genes are TRBV7-6 and TRBJ1-1; a possible D gene is TRBD1 (5 bases). V was shortened by 5 bases and J by 4 bases, with 20 bases between the two germline ends. Per germline, CDR1 SGHVS and CDR2 FNYEAQ. The CDR3 is made up of 16 amino acids. The CDR3 nucleotides are TGTGCCAGCAGCCCCGACAGTAACGGCGTTCCCACTGAAGCTTTCTTT. Translating it yields CASSPDSNGVPTEAFF.

This clone was seen only a few times. This rearrangement joins TRBV2 to TRBJ1-4; unclear D gene. Between the trimmed V and J ends, which lost 7 bases and 5 bases, there was a span of 11 bases. In germline, CDR1 is SNHLY, CDR2 FYNNEI. This CDR3 region has 13 residues. CDR3 sequence reads: CASMRETNEKLFF. The CDR3 DNA is TGTGCCAGCATGAGGGAGACAAATGAAAAACTGTTTTTT.

The CDR3 loop is CASSLMDRGYGYTF. The CDR3 bases are TGTGCCAGCAGTTTGATGGACAGGGGTTATGGCTACACCTTC. The chain carries TRBV6-6 and TRBJ1-2; 9 nucleotides match TRBD1. Germline V gene data show CDR1 as MNHNY and CDR2 as SVGAGI (reference sequence). The V gene end was trimmed by 4 bases and the J gene end by 5 bases; junction bases not matched to a gene: 5. CDR3 length: 14 amino acids.

In nucleotides, the CDR3 is TGTGCCACCAGTGATTCGACAGGTACACATGAGCAGTTCTTC. Translation gives CATSDSTGTHEQFF. The chain is built from TRBV24-1 and TRBJ2-1; D perhaps matches TRBD1 (6 bases). Germline V gene lookup returns CDR1 KGHDR and CDR2 SFDVKD. This CDR3 spans 14 amino acids. Trimming cost V 2 bases and J 8 bases, with 12 bases left between them.

The chain has TRBV11-1 and TRBJ1-1; tentatively, D is TRBD1 (5 bases). The CDR3 length is 15 residues. V dropped 6 bases and J dropped 4 bases, with 18 bases sitting between them. The germline V gene encodes CDR1 SGHAT and CDR2 FQDESV (reference sequence). In DNA form, the CDR3 reads TGTGCCAGCAGTCACCGGTCGGGGGGAAGCACTGAAGCTTTCTTT. It translates to CASSHRSGGSTEAFF.

This chain links TRBV30 with TRBJ1-2; 10 bases align to TRBD1. Germline trimming cut 4 bases from V and 2 bases from J; bases unmatched to any gene: 7. Looked up from germline, CDR1 is GTSNPN and CDR2 is SVGIG (reference sequence). The CDR3 runs to 15 residues. The CDR3 region is CAWTAQTGGNYGYTF. The CDR3 DNA follows: TGTGCCTGGACCGCCCAGACAGGGGGCAACTATGGCTACACCTTC.

The chain has TRBV5-1 and TRBJ1-6; tentative D call: TRBD1 (5 bases). The CDR3 is 15 amino acids. Germline V gene sequence: CDR1 SGHRS, CDR2 YFSETQ. Trimming stripped 0 bases from V and 9 bases from J, with 13 bases between. The CDR3 sequence is CASSLDGGGVSPLHF. The CDR3 DNA follows: TGCGCCAGCAGCTTGGATGGCGGGGGAGTTTCACCCCTCCACTTT.

For this clone: The identical CDR3 is also encoded by other nucleotide sequences in the sample. J is TRBJ1-1 and V is TRBV11-3; a weak D match, TRBD1 (5 bases). Germline V lookup: CDR1 SGHNT, CDR2 YENEEA. V lost 3 bases and J 2 bases, leaving 7 bases between the germline ends. The CDR3 loop spans 13 amino acids. Here the CDR3 reads CASSLGRNTEAFF. The CDR3 DNA follows: TGTGCCAGCAGCTTGGGGCGTAACACTGAAGCTTTCTTT. The full variable domain, in which reference TRBV11-3 and TRBJ1-1 provide the parts outside the CDR3, is EAGVVQSPRYKIIEKKQPVAFWCNPISGHNTLYWYLQNLGQGPELLIRYENEEAVDDSQLPKDRFSAERLKGVDSTLKIQPAELGDSAVYLCASSLGRNTEAFFGQGTRLTVV.

J is TRBJ1-5 and V is TRBV7-2; 7 bases match TRBD1. Germline V gives CDR1 SGHTA, CDR2 FQGNSA. The V and J ends lost 1 base and 2 bases, in that order; junction bases with no gene match: 8. The CDR3 is made up of 17 amino acids. CDR3 in amino acids: CASSLGPTGTGNQPQHF. In DNA form, the CDR3 reads TGTGCCAGCAGCTTAGGTCCCACCGGGACAGGCAATCAGCCCCAGCATTTT.

This clone was detected once. The chain joins TRBV18 to TRBJ1-5; maybe TRBD1 (5 bases). The CDR3 loop spans 14 amino acids. The V end was cut by 1 base, the J end by 3 bases, with 7 bases between. Germline CDR1 and CDR2: KGHSH and LQKENI. CDR3 nucleotide sequence: TGTGCCAGCTCACCACAGGGGTTCAATCAGCCCCAGCATTTT. This gives the protein CASSPQGFNQPQHF.

V and J are TRBV2 and TRBJ2-2, with a tentative D call TRBD2 (6 bases). The CDR3 length is 11 residues. Germline CDR1 reads SNHLY; CDR2 reads FYNNEI. Trimming removed 11 bases from V and 5 bases from J, with 9 bases in between. The CDR3 bases are TGTGCCGCCCGGGGGACCGGGGAGCTGTTTTTT. This translates into CAARGTGELFF.

The chain is built from TRBV6-5 and TRBJ1-2; perhaps TRBD1 as D (6 bases). Germline V gene sequence: CDR1 MNHEY, CDR2 SVGAGI. The CDR3 loop spans 13 amino acids. Trimming stripped 9 bases from V and 0 bases from J, with 11 bases between. Here the CDR3 DNA reads TGTGCCAGTGTAGGACAGACTAACTATGGCTACACCTTC. Its protein product is CASVGQTNYGYTF.

In its sample, this clone was seen once. The chain joins TRBV19 to TRBJ2-7; tentative D call: TRBD2 (5 bases). Germline CDR1 is LNHDA and CDR2 is SQIVND (reference sequence). The CDR3 is 14 residues long. Trimming left V 3 bases short and J 1 base short, with 10 bases between. The CDR3 nucleotides read TGTGCCAGTAGTATTGGTCGGACTTCCTACGAGCAGTACTTC. It encodes CASSIGRTSYEQYF.